The rows below give T cell receptor beta chains drawn from one sample of a study of T cells in narcolepsy. TCRdb's copy holds only in-frame clones and misses some; the assay was immunoSEQ multiplex PCR. The sample lists some 30,000 clones, about 87% seen once, with under 1% in the top ten. Material for sequencing was memory (CD45RA-) CD4+ T cells from blood. The receptor source for this set is a human donor in good health. Each CDR3 is given without its conserved first and last residue. A D gene is named only where the DNA matches it firmly.

J gene,V gene,D gene,CDR3 protein
TRBJ2-1,TRBV7-2,TRBD2,ASSLVSGRQSYNEQF
TRBJ1-5,TRBV10-3,NA,AISEGSDSQH
TRBJ1-1,TRBV2,NA,ASKRDMNTEAF
TRBJ1-2,TRBV30,TRBD1,AWRSGGVDT
TRBJ1-1,TRBV11-3,NA,ASSPGQVGAEAF
TRBJ2-1,TRBV4-2,NA,ASSEKVQNAREQF
TRBJ1-5,TRBV19,NA,ASKQSNQPQH
TRBJ2-7,TRBV5-1,NA,ASSTGSLLSYEQY
TRBJ2-6,TRBV7-2,TRBD1,ASSPQGPGANVLT
TRBJ1-3,TRBV11-2,NA,ASSVDRIDTIY
TRBJ1-5,TRBV5-6,NA,ASSLHTGYQPQH
TRBJ2-5,TRBV29-1,NA,SVALSGSGETQY
TRBJ1-1,TRBV6-5,NA,ASRRMGHTEAF
TRBJ1-6,TRBV2,NA,ARGGAGGNSPLH
TRBJ2-7,TRBV5-1,TRBD1,ASNPTGGGYEQY
TRBJ2-7,TRBV5-5,TRBD2,ASSWGLAGAYEQY
TRBJ2-7,TRBV4-2,NA,ASSQDGAGSYEQY
TRBJ2-1,TRBV19,TRBD2,ASRAGGHNEQF
TRBJ2-7,TRBV7-8,TRBD1,ASSWTGREQY
TRBJ1-1,TRBV4-2,NA,ASSEVDTEAF
TRBJ2-7,TRBV2,NA,ASSVSRQGSYEQY
TRBJ2-4,TRBV11-2,TRBD2,ASSSRGIAGKNIQY
TRBJ2-1,TRBV15,NA,ATRGAGVYNEQF
TRBJ2-7,TRBV28,TRBD1,ASSLGGRWDRVSEQY
TRBJ1-5,TRBV6-1,NA,ASSGPTEGYSNQPQH
TRBJ2-1,TRBV27,TRBD1,ASTSGQGAFNEQF
TRBJ1-2,TRBV5-1,TRBD1,ASASQGGQGYT
NA,TRBV5-4,TRBD2,ASSSGGDIYEQY
TRBJ1-1,TRBV7-9,NA,ASSLRTDTEAF
TRBJ2-5,TRBV7-3,TRBD2,ASSLDASGGPWGETQY
TRBJ1-5,TRBV27,NA,ASRQGRYQPQH
TRBJ2-3,TRBV5-8,TRBD1,ASSLYRQGRIDTQY
TRBJ1-4,TRBV5-1,NA,ASSSGDINNEKLF
TRBJ2-5,TRBV29-1,TRBD1,SVVGQGQETQY
TRBJ2-1,TRBV11-2,TRBD2,ASSLGLAGAYEQF
TRBJ1-3,TRBV21-1,NA,ASLPRGSSSGNTIY
TRBJ1-4,TRBV5-8,TRBD1,ASSLTGANEKLF
TRBJ1-6,TRBV2,NA,ASMGTKRALH
TRBJ2-1,TRBV28,TRBD2,ASSRTSGRSNEQF
TRBJ1-4,TRBV5-1,NA,ASSPLQGPSTNEKLF
TRBJ2-2,TRBV19,TRBD1,ASHSRDRGDPAVTGELF
TRBJ2-1,TRBV5-6,TRBD2,ASSLRLAALYNEQF
TRBJ1-3,TRBV19,NA,ASSTGQVSGNTIY
TRBJ2-7,TRBV5-6,NA,ASSLAGSSYEQY
TRBJ1-2,TRBV9,TRBD1,ASSVGQGVTYGYT
TRBJ2-7,TRBV29-1,NA,SVAAGVRYEEY
TRBJ1-5,TRBV7-9,NA,ASSSMDSNQPQH
TRBJ1-1,TRBV5-1,TRBD1,ASSNRTGSRNSLSLEAF